Below are 11 T cell receptor beta chains sequenced from a single sample in a study of T cells in Graves' hyperthyroidism and ophthalmopathy. What was amplified from RNA transcripts were TCR beta CDR3 regions. When the TCR CDR3 underwent first-round RT-PCR, the HTBI primer set was used. From the multiplex PCR reads, TCRdb called clonotypes with MiXCR, one entry per CDR3 protein. Of some 300,000 distinct CDR3 sequences in the sample, roughly 15% are singletons; the top ten hold roughly a third. The specimen was blood. These receptors were collected from a man aged 25 to 40 with Graves' hyperthyroidism.

This clonotype was seen at least ten times. CDR3 protein: CASSSGLAGFQYEQYF. For the CDR3, the DNA is TGTGCCAGCAGCTCGGGACTAGCGGGATTTCAGTACGAGCAGTACTTC. The chain combines TRBV5-6 with TRBJ2-7, with 13 bases matching TRBD2. The V gene's germline CDR1 is SGHDT and CDR2 YYEEEE. With 3 bases clipped from V and 4 bases from J, the junction kept 7 bases outside the gene matches. There are 16 residues in the CDR3.

As concerns this clonotype: This could be a read error, since a much larger clone is one nucleotide away. The J gene is TRBJ1-4, the V gene TRBV28; weak D call: TRBD1 (5 bases). This CDR3 is 14 amino acids long. CDR1 is MDHEN, CDR2 SYDVKM, per germline. The CDR3 region has the DNA TGTACCAGCAGTGGACACGCAACTAATGAAAAACTGTTTTTT. Amino acids: CTSSGHATNEKLFF.

This clonotype was found many times. This rearrangement joins TRBV7-9 to TRBJ2-7, with D possibly TRBD1 on 6 matching bases. V was trimmed by 2 bases and J by 3 bases, leaving 11 bases between them. The CDR3 is made up of 14 amino acids. In germline, CDR1 is SEHNR, CDR2 FQNEAQ (reference sequence). Here the CDR3 reads CASSLLPDSYEQYF. CDR3 coding DNA: TGTGCCAGCAGCTTATTGCCGGACAGCTACGAGCAGTACTTC.

This clonotype has ten or more counts. This chain connects TRBV11-3 to TRBJ2-1; unclear D gene. CDR1 is SGHNT and CDR2 is YENEEA in the germline V gene. Trimming removed 0 bases at V and 4 bases at J, with 7 bases between. CDR3 length equals 14 residues. CDR3 sequence (DNA): TGTGCCAGCAGCTTAGATCGGCCTTACAATGAGCAGTTCTTC. Its translation is CASSLDRPYNEQFF.

There are many counts of this clonotype. J is TRBJ1-5 and V is TRBV20-1, with D tentatively TRBD1 (6 bases). The CDR3 length is 16 residues. The ends were cut back, 3 bases at V and 2 bases at J, with 17 bases in the middle. CDR1 DFQATT and CDR2 SNEGSKA come from the germline V gene (reference sequence). The CDR3 is CSASQPGENGNQPQHF. CDR3 in DNA: TGCAGTGCTAGTCAACCAGGGGAGAATGGCAATCAGCCCCAGCATTTT.

The chain combines TRBV27 with TRBJ2-2, with 7 nucleotides matching TRBD1. J lost 0 bases, V lost 1 base, and 5 bases had no gene match. Germline V gene lookup returns CDR1 MNHEY and CDR2 SMNVEV (reference sequence). The CDR3 spans 17 residues. Here the CDR3 reads CASSLFDRVANTGELFF. Here the CDR3 DNA reads TGTGCCAGCAGTTTATTCGACAGGGTCGCGAACACCGGGGAGCTGTTTTTT.

This clonotype was found a few times. The J gene is TRBJ2-5, the V gene TRBV27; 8 bases fit TRBD2. Germline-derived CDR1 and CDR2 are MNHEY and SMNVEV (reference sequence). The CDR3 sequence is 14 residues long. V lost 0 bases and J lost 10; bases outside the gene matches: 7. CDR3 nucleotide sequence: TGTGCCAGCAGTTTATCGCGGGGGGCGGCGGTCCAGTACTTC. Amino acid sequence: CASSLSRGAAVQYF.

In regard to this clonotype: This may be a read error, as it is one base from a much larger clone. This chain joins TRBV6-6 and TRBJ2-3; D perhaps matches TRBD2 (6 bases). The V and J ends lost 6 bases and 5 bases respectively, with 18 bases between them. The CDR3 runs to 15 residues. Per the germline V gene, CDR1 is MNHNY and CDR2 is SVGAGI (reference sequence). In nucleotides, the CDR3 is TGTGCCAGCAGCCCCGGGGCTAGCGTAGGAGATACGCAGTATTTT. As protein: CASSPGASVGDTQYF.

This clonotype was counted ten times or more. DNA of the CDR3: TGTGCCACCAGTGATTGGACTAGCGGGAGAAATGAGCAGTTCTTC. It codes for CATSDWTSGRNEQFF. This sequence joins TRBV24-1 and TRBJ2-1, with 13 bases identical to TRBD2. After removal of 2 bases from V and 7 bases from J, the junction contained 1 base not matched to a gene. The CDR3 is 15 amino acids. Germline lookup yields CDR1 KGHDR and CDR2 SFDVKD.

This clonotype was seen many times. The chain couples TRBV20-1 to TRBJ2-5; 10 bases match TRBD2. The ends lost 6 bases at V and 2 bases at J; junction bases unmatched: 3. The germline CDR1 and CDR2 sequences are DFQATT and SNEGSKA (reference sequence). The CDR3 runs 13 residues. The CDR3 spells CSAQLAGQETQYF. The CDR3, as DNA: TGCAGTGCCCAACTAGCGGGACAAGAGACCCAGTACTTC.

The V gene is TRBV7-2, the J gene TRBJ2-4, with D possibly matching TRBD1 (6 bases). The germline CDR1 and CDR2 sequences are SGHTA and FQGNSA. V was trimmed by 8 bases and J by 7 bases, leaving 15 bases between them. The CDR3 has 13 residues. In DNA form, the CDR3 reads TGTGCCAGCGACAGGACGGGGACGAACATTCAGTACTTC. Translated: CASDRTGTNIQYF.